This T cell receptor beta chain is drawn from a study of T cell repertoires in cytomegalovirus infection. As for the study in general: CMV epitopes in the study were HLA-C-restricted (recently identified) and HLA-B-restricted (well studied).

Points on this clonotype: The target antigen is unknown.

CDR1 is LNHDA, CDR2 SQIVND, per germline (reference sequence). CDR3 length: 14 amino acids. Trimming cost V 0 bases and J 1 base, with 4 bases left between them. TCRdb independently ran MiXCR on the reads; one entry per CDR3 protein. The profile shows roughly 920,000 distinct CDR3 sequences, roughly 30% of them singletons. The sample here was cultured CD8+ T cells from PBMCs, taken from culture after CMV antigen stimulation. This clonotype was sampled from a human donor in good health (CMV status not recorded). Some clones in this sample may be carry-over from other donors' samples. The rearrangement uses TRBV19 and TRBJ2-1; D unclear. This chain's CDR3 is CASSIDGSYNEQFF. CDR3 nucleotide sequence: TGTGCCAGTAGTATAGACGGGTCCTACAATGAGCAGTTCTTC.